This T cell receptor beta chain was observed in a study of T cell changes during pregnancy in multiple sclerosis. The table came from immunoSEQ multiplex PCR; TCRdb's copy has only in-frame clones and leaves some out. This sample has around 69,000 clones, with roughly 90% found just once. The CDR3 runs to 15 residues. Trimming pared 0 bases from V and 3 bases from J, leaving 11 bases between. Germline V gives CDR1 MNHNS, CDR2 SASEGT. The sequences come from peripheral blood, collected in the third trimester of pregnancy. The genes are TRBV6-1 and TRBJ1-1; a possible D gene is TRBD1 (6 bases). This TCR came from a female donor with multiple sclerosis, enrolled in a pregnancy study. This CDR3 is CASSEAGAIYTEAFF. The DNA for the CDR3 is TGTGCCAGCAGTGAAGCGGGGGCGATATACACTGAAGCTTTCTTT.